In this sample, the clone carrying this TCR beta chain turned up once. Here immunoSEQ multiplex PCR was the method, and the copy in TCRdb shows in-frame clones only, minus some. Here the sample spans approximately 220,000 clones, about four fifths being singletons. The germline gives CDR1 MNHEY, CDR2 SMNVEV (reference sequence). V lost 2 bases and J lost 4, with 11 bases in between. This CDR3 is 14 amino acids long. These data come from a study of blood T cell repertoires in COVID-19. Study-level information: The study drew acute and convalescent COVID-19 samples from the United States, Italy and Spain. T cells, B-cell-depleted T cells, or PBMCs supplied cDNA or gDNA.

Participant reports of clinical history set cohort assignment. People in the exposed group encountered a COVID-19 case within 2 weeks before entering the study. The TCR was taken from a woman aged 45-65 years who had been exposed to COVID-19. Sequences were obtained from PBMCs or T cells enriched from blood (not recorded which). The J gene is TRBJ1-2, the V gene TRBV27, with unresolved D. CDR3 sequence (DNA): TGTGCCAGCAGTTTAGTGGGCCAAGGCTATGGCTACACCTTC. Translation: CASSLVGQGYGYTF.